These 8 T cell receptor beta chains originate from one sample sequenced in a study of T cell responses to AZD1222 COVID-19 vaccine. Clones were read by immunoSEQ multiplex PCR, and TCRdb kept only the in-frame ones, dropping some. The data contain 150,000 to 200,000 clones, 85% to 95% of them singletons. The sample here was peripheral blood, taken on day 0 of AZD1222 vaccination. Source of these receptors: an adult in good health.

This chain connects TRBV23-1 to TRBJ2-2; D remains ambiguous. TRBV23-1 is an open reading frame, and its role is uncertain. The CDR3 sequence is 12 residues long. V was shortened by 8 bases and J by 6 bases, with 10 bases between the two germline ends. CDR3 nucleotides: TGCGCCAGCGGTAAGTATTCCGGGGAGCTGTTTTTT. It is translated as CASGKYSGELFF.

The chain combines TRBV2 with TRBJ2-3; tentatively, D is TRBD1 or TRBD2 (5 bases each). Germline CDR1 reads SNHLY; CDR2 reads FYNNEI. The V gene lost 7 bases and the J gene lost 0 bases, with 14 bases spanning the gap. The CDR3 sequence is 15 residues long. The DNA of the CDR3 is TGTGCCAGCACGAGCCAGGGACCTAGCACAGATACGCAGTATTTT. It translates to CASTSQGPSTDTQYF.

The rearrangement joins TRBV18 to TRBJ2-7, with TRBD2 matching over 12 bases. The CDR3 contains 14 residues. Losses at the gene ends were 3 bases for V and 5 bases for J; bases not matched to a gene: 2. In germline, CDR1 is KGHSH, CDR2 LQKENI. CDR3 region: CASSPLAGGNEQYF. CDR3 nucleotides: TGTGCCAGCTCACCTCTAGCGGGAGGGAACGAGCAGTACTTC.

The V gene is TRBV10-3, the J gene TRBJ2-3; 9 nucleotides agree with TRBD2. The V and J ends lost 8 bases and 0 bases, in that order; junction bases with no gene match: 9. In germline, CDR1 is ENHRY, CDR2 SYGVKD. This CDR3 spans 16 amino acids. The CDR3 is CAIAGGLAGSTDTQYF. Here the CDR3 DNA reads TGTGCCATCGCGGGGGGCCTAGCGGGAAGCACAGATACGCAGTATTTT.

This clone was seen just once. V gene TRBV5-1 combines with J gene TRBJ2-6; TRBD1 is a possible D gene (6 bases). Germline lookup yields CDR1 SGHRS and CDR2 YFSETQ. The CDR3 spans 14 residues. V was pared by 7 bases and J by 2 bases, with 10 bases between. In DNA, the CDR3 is TGCGCCAGCTATCAGGGGACTGGGGCCAACGTCCTGACTTTC. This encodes CASYQGTGANVLTF. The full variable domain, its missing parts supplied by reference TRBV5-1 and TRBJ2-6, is KAGVTQTPRYLIKTRGQQVTLSCSPISGHRSVSWYQQTPGQGLQFLFEYFSETQRNKGNFPGRFSGRQFSNSRSEMNVSTLELGDSALYLCASYQGTGANVLTFGAGSRLTVL.

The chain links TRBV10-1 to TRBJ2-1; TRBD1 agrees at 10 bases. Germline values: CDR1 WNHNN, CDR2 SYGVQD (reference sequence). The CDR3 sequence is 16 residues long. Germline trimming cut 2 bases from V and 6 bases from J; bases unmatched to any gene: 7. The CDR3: CASSEKMWTGGNEQFF. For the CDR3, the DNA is TGCGCCAGCAGTGAGAAGATGTGGACAGGGGGCAATGAGCAGTTCTTC.

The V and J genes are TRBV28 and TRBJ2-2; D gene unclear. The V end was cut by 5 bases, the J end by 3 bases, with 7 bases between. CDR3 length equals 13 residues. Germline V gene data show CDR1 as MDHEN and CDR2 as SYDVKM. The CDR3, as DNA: TGTGCCAGCAGTACGAGTTACACCGGGGAGCTGTTTTTT. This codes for CASSTSYTGELFF.

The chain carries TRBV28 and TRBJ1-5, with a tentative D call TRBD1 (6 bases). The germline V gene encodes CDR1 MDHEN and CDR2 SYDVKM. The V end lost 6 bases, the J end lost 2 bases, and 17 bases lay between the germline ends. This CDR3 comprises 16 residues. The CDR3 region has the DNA TGTGCCAGCAGCCGATATCAGACAGGCGGCAATCAGCCCCAGCATTTT. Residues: CASSRYQTGGNQPQHF.